These 15 T cell receptor beta chains came from one sample sequenced in a study of cytomegalovirus exposure and HLA in healthy donors. PCR primers comprised 60 Vbeta and 13 Jbeta primers. Measured with immunoSEQ multiplex PCR; TCRdb has only the in-frame clones, and not every one. This table has about 93,000 clones, 82% appearing once. Sequences were obtained from PBMCs. These receptor sequences come from a man in his forties or fifties in good health and CMV-seronegative.

This clone is a singleton in its sample. The chain has TRBV6-5 and TRBJ2-5; the D gene is possibly TRBD1 (6 bases). V dropped 6 bases and J dropped 3 bases, with 14 bases sitting between them. Germline CDR1 is MNHEY and CDR2 is SVGAGI. The CDR3 has 14 amino acids. CDR3 DNA sequence: TGTGCCAGCAGAAGGGGCGAGGGGGAAGAGACCCAGTACTTC. Translated, it gives CASRRGEGEETQYF.

The chain joins TRBV14 to TRBJ2-1; 10 bases are a match to TRBD1. The CDR3 is made up of 16 amino acids. Germline V CDR1 and CDR2: SGHDN, FVKESK. V shed 2 bases, J shed 5 bases, and the junction held 6 bases outside the gene matches. CDR3 sequence: CASSQRTGGVNNEQFF. CDR3 bases: TGTGCCAGCAGCCAAAGGACAGGGGGAGTCAACAATGAGCAGTTCTTC.

This chain connects TRBV2 to TRBJ1-2, with TRBD1 as a possible D gene (5 bases). Germline V gene data show CDR1 as SNHLY and CDR2 as FYNNEI. CDR3 length: 13 amino acids. V was clipped by 8 bases and J by 4 bases, with 14 bases between them. The CDR3 DNA reads as TGTGCCAGCCGCTGGGGGGGGGTCTATGGCTACACCTTC. Its protein is CASRWGGVYGYTF.

CDR3 in amino acids: CASSSGGTQYF. CDR3 nucleotide sequence: TGTGCCAGCAGCTCGGGAGGGACCCAGTACTTC. J is TRBJ2-5 and V is TRBV7-9; 7 bases match TRBD2. The ends lost 4 bases at V and 7 bases at J; junction bases unmatched: 0. Germline V lookup: CDR1 SEHNR, CDR2 FQNEAQ (reference sequence). The CDR3 contains 11 residues.

This sequence joins TRBV7-2 and TRBJ2-5; D may be TRBD1 (6 bases). This CDR3 has 13 amino acids. Looked up from germline, CDR1 is SGHTA and CDR2 is FQGNSA. V was clipped by 5 bases and J by 5 bases, with 12 bases between them. The CDR3 bases are TGTGCCAGCAGCGGCAGGGGTGGGGAGACCCAGTACTTC. It encodes CASSGRGGETQYF. Supplemented by reference TRBV7-2 and TRBJ2-5, the full variable domain reads GAGVSQSPSNKVTEKGKDVELRCDPISGHTALYWYRQSLGQGLEFLIYFQGNSAPDKSGLPSDRFSAERTGGSVSTLTIQRTQQEDSAVYLCASSGRGGETQYFGPGTRLLVL.

This clone is medium-sized within its sample. The gene calls are TRBV4-1 and TRBJ2-4; TRBD2 might be the D (6 bases). The germline V gene encodes CDR1 MGHRA and CDR2 YSYEKL. Trimming pared 0 bases from V and 0 bases from J, leaving 9 bases between. This CDR3 has 16 residues. The CDR3 spells CASSQEEGPAKNIQYF. In nucleotides, the CDR3 is TGCGCCAGCAGCCAAGAGGAGGGGCCAGCCAAAAACATTCAGTACTTC.

The chain links TRBV18 to TRBJ1-1, with D maybe TRBD1 (6 bases). V was cut by 1 base and J by 3 bases, with 18 bases left in between. Germline CDR1 and CDR2: KGHSH and LQKENI. This CDR3 spans 17 amino acids. The chain's CDR3 is CASSPLGGRSAHTEAFF. In DNA, the CDR3 is TGTGCCAGCTCACCACTGGGGGGGCGAAGTGCCCACACTGAAGCTTTCTTT.

The chain is built from TRBV28 and TRBJ2-7; 9 bases align to TRBD1. This CDR3 is built from 14 residues. Germline CDR1 and CDR2: MDHEN and SYDVKM. V was clipped by 4 bases and J by 6 bases; unmatched bases: 7. CDR3: CASSWDRVGLEQYF. The CDR3 coding sequence is TGTGCCAGCAGTTGGGACAGGGTCGGCCTCGAGCAGTACTTC.

This clone was picked up a small number of times. This chain links TRBV5-6 with TRBJ1-5, with D perhaps TRBD1 (5 bases). Between the trimmed V and J ends, which lost 1 base and 6 bases, there was a span of 11 bases. The germline V gene has CDR1 SGHDT and CDR2 YYEEEE. This CDR3 comprises 14 residues. This chain's CDR3 is CASSLSREVQPQHF. CDR3 DNA sequence: TGTGCCAGCAGCTTGAGCAGGGAGGTTCAGCCCCAGCATTTT.

This chain links TRBV9 with TRBJ1-1; possible D gene TRBD1, 5 bases. The length of the CDR3 is 12 residues. V lost 4 bases, J lost 6 bases, and 10 bases lay in between. Germline V lookup: CDR1 SGDLS, CDR2 YYNGEE. The CDR3 nucleotides are TGTGCCAGCAGCAGGGGAGGGGCTGAAGCTTTCTTT. Translated, it gives CASSRGGAEAFF.

This chain uses TRBV29-1 with TRBJ1-1, with 8 bases identical to TRBD1. Trimming cost V 4 bases and J 3 bases; bases outside gene matches: 7. The CDR3 runs 14 residues. Germline CDR1 and CDR2: SQVTM and ANQGSEA. The CDR3, as DNA: TGCAGCGTTGGGGGGGGGACAGGAGACACTGAAGCTTTCTTT. Encoded protein: CSVGGGTGDTEAFF.

The CDR3 DNA reads as TGCGCCAGCAGCTTGACCAAAACGGACAACCCCTCCTATAATTCACCCCTCCACTTT. This gives the protein CASSLTKTDNPSYNSPLHF. This rearrangement joins TRBV5-1 to TRBJ1-6; D possibly corresponds to TRBD1 (5 bases). Germline V gene data show CDR1 as SGHRS and CDR2 as YFSETQ. With 1 base removed from V and 0 bases from J, the gap between germline ends came to 17 bases. CDR3 length: 19 residues.

In nucleotides, the CDR3 is TGTGCCACCAGCAGAGGGGCATCCCAAGAGACCCAGTACTTC. Translating gives CATSRGASQETQYF. V and J are TRBV15 and TRBJ2-5; D is unresolved. The CDR3 covers 14 residues. V dropped 1 base and J dropped 1 base, with 7 bases sitting between them. The germline V gene encodes CDR1 LNHNV and CDR2 YYDKDF (reference sequence).

The J gene is TRBJ1-1, the V gene TRBV7-2, with TRBD1 matching 11 bases. Germline CDR1 reads SGHTA; CDR2 reads FQGNSA. V lost 5 bases to trimming and J lost 7 bases; unmatched junction nucleotides: 9. The CDR3 length is 15 residues. The CDR3 coding sequence is TGTGCCAGCAGCCTACGGACAGGGGGCTTGGGTGAAGCTTTCTTT. Protein product: CASSLRTGGLGEAFF. The entire variable domain, with the rest obtained from reference TRBV7-2 and TRBJ1-1, is as follows: GAGVSQSPSNKVTEKGKDVELRCDPISGHTALYWYRQSLGQGLEFLIYFQGNSAPDKSGLPSDRFSAERTGGSVSTLTIQRTQQEDSAVYLCASSLRTGGLGEAFFGQGTRLTVV.

This chain joins TRBV7-3 and TRBJ2-7, with 15 bases lining up with TRBD2. The CDR3 loop spans 16 amino acids. V trimming: 5 bases; J trimming: 5 bases; junction bases outside the gene matches: 7. Per the germline V gene, CDR1 is SGHTA and CDR2 is FQGTGA. CDR3 amino acids: CASSSWTSGRVDEQYF. Written as DNA, the CDR3 is TGTGCCAGCAGCAGCTGGACTAGCGGGAGGGTGGACGAGCAGTACTTC.